This section outlines one T cell receptor beta chain sequence together with its context. Participants spanned ages about 18 to 100 years and resided in about two dozen US areas. CDR3 size: 13 residues. The germline gives CDR1 KGHSH, CDR2 LQKENI. With 5 bases removed from V and 3 bases from J, the gap between germline ends came to 10 bases. This entry comes from a study of blood T cell repertoires in COVID-19. TCRdb's table, derived via immunoSEQ multiplex PCR, lists solely in-frame clones and lacks some. The sample yields 260,000 or so clones, about nine tenths seen once. Sequenced material: PBMCs or T cells enriched from blood (not recorded which). The source of this sequence is a man aged 18-30 years who had recovered from COVID-19. The V gene is TRBV18, the J gene TRBJ1-1, with D perhaps TRBD1 (6 bases). CDR3 nucleotides: TGTGCCAGCTCAGGGAACAGGGACACTGAAGCTTTCTTT. Protein: CASSGNRDTEAFF.